This T cell receptor (beta chain) was identified during a study of cytomegalovirus exposure and HLA in healthy donors. Primers included in the PCR were 60 Vbeta and 13 Jbeta primers. This table comes from immunoSEQ multiplex PCR, and its TCRdb copy is limited to in-frame clones, with some not included. The sample shows 150,000 to 200,000 clones, about 80% of them seen only once. J was trimmed by 2 bases and V by 2 bases; bases with no gene match: 4. This CDR3 region has 15 residues. CDR1 and CDR2 (germline): SGHTA, FQGNSA. Study results and limitations: Whilst most TCR sequences proved rare, a subset of public TCRs occurred across many donors. In vitro experiments confirmed that three CMV-associated chains were specific for CMV antigens. A reported reduction in N-insertions relative to the 666-donor mean was seen in an Asian-associated ancestry cluster in a later analysis.

About this clone itself: The target antigen is unknown.

This sequence was found in a woman aged 25 to 39 in good health and CMV-seropositive. The chain carries TRBV7-2 and TRBJ2-5, with TRBD2 matching 8 bases. Input material: PBMCs. This chain's CDR3 is CASSLQRGWQETQYF. CDR3 DNA sequence: TGTGCCAGCAGCTTACAGCGGGGGTGGCAAGAGACCCAGTACTTC.